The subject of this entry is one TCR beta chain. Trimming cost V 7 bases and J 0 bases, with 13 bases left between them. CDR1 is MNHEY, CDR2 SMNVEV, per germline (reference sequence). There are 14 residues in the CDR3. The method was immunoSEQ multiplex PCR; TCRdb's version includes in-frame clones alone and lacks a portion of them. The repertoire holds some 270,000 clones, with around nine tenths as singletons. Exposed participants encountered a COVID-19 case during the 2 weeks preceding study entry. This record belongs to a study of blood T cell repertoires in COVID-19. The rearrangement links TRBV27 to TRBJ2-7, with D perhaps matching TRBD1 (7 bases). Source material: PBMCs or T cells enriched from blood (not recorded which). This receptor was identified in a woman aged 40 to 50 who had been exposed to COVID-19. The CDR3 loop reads CASKGGTASYEQYF. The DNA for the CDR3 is TGTGCCAGCAAAGGGGGGACAGCCTCCTACGAGCAGTACTTC.